The sequence of this T cell receptor beta chain was determined in a study of T-cell memory formation after mild COVID-19. Study overall: Largely donor-specific TCR clusters were found. Study conclusions and caveats: Clones shrinking from day 15 to 85 showed even CD4/CD8 mixes; later expanders tilted CD4+.

This clonotype was counted between two and nine times. Its antigen remains unknown. A single record per CDR3 protein comes from TCRdb applying MiXCR to the 5' RACE reads. This sample has fewer than 150,000 distinct CDR3 sequences, with around a fifth found just once. The CDR3 totals 15 residues. Trimming removed 5 bases from V and 5 bases from J; junction bases left unmatched: 8. Material for sequencing was PBMCs or a T cell subset sorted from them (not recorded which). The source of this sequence is a man younger than 30 who had mild COVID-19 (a few samples of this study predate the infection). Cell type and time point are not known. The chain employs TRBV12-3 or TRBV12-4 and TRBJ1-2, with 10 bases matching TRBD1. CDR3 amino acids: CASSPTGQGVYGYTF. The CDR3 DNA sequence: TGTGCCAGCAGTCCAACAGGACAGGGGGTGTATGGCTACACCTTC.